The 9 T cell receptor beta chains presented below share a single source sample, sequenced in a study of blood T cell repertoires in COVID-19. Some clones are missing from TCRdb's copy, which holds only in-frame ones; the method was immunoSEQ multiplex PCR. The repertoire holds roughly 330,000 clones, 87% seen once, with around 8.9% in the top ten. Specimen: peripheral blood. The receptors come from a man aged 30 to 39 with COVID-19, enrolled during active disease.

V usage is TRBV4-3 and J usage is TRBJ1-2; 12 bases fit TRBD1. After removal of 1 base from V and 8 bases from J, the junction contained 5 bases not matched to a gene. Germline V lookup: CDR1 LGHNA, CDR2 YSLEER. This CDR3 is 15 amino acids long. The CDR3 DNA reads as TGCGCCAGCAGCCAAGCCGGGACAGGGGGCGAAGGCTACACCTTC. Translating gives CASSQAGTGGEGYTF.

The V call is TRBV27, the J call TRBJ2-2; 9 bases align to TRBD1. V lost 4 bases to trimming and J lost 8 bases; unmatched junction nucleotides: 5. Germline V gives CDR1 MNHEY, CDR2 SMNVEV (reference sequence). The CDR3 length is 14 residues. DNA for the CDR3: TGTGCCAGCAGTTCGACAGGGGGGACTGGGGAGCTGTTTTTT. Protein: CASSSTGGTGELFF.

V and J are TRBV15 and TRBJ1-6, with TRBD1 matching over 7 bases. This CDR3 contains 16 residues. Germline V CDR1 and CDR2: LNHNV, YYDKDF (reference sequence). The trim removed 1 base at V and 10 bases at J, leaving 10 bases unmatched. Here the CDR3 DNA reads TGTGCCACCAGCAGAGGTCCGACAGGGTCAGGCTCACCCCTCCACTTT. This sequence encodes CATSRGPTGSGSPLHF.

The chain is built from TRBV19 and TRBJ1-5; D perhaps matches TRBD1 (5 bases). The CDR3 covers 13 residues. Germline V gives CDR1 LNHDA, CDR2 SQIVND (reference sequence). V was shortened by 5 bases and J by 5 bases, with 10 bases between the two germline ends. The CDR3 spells CASSSGGYQPQHF. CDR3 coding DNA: TGTGCCAGTAGTTCGGGGGGGTATCAGCCCCAGCATTTT.

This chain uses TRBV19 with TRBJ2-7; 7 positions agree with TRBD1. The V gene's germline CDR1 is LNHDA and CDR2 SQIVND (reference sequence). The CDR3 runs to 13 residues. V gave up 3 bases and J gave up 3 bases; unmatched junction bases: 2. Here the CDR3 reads CASSMAGGYEQYF. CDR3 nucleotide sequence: TGTGCCAGTAGTATGGCAGGGGGCTACGAGCAGTACTTC. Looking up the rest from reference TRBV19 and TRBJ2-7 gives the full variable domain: DGGITQSPKYLFRKEGQNVTLSCEQNLNHDAMYWYRQDPGQGLRLIYYSQIVNDFQKGDIAEGYSVSREKKESFPLTVTSAQKNPTAFYLCASSMAGGYEQYFGPGTRLTVT.

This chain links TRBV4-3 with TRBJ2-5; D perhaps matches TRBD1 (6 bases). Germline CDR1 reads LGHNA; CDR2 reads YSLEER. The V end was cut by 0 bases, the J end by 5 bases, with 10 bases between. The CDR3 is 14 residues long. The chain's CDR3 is CASSQDYRVETQYF. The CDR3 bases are TGCGCCAGCAGCCAAGATTACAGGGTGGAGACCCAGTACTTC.

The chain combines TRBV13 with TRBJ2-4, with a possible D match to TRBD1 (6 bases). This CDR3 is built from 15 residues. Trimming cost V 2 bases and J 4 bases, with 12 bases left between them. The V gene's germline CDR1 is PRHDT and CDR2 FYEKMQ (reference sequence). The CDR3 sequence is CASSLPVQGKNIQYF. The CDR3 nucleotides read TGTGCCAGCAGCTTACCGGTACAGGGAAAAAACATTCAGTACTTC.

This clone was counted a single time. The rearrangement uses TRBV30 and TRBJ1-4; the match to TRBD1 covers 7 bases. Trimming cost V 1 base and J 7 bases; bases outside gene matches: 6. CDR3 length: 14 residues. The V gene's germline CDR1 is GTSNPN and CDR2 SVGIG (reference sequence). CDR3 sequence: CAWSGTGVSEKLFF. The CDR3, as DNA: TGTGCCTGGAGTGGAACAGGGGTTTCTGAAAAACTGTTTTTT. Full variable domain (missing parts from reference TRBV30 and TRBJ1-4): SQTIHQWPATLVQPVGSPLSLECTVEGTSNPNLYWYRQAAGRGLQLLFYSVGIGQISSEVPQNLSASRPQDRQFILSSKKLLLSDSGFYLCAWSGTGVSEKLFFGSGTQLSVL.

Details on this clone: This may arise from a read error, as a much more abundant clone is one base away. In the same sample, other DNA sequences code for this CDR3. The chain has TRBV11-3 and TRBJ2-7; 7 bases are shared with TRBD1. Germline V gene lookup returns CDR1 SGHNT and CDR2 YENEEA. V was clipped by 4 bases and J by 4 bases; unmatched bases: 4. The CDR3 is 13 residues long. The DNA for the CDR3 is TGTGCCAGCAGCTACCGACAGGGATACGAGCAGTACTTC. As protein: CASSYRQGYEQYF.